The sequence of this T cell receptor (beta chain) was determined in a study of blood T cells in healthy people across ages. Study background: In model experiments, template switching was able to capture about one barcoded beta molecule for every two T cells that were present. General observations from the study: While age rose, TCR beta diversity per million T cells dropped in a roughly linear way.

This CDR3 comprises 16 residues. Next came a second PCR, run for about 7 to 12 cycles, which used a sample-barcoded 5' primer along with a J-beta primer mix. MiXCR, applied by TCRdb to the 5' RACE reads, yields one record per CDR3 protein. The sample has hundreds of thousands of distinct CDR3 sequences, 48% seen once. Points on this clonotype: Its antigen is unknown. Germline and junction disagree at one end, which may indicate a read error.

The chain employs TRBV12-3 or TRBV12-4 and TRBJ2-3, with 12 bases that match TRBD2. The sequence derives from a man between 25 and 39 years old in good health. Input material: blood. DNA for the CDR3: TGCGCCAGCAGTTTTGCACTAGCGGGGGGTCAAGATACGCAGTATTTT. This encodes CASSFALAGGQDTQYF.